This TCR beta chain came from a study of T-cell reconstitution after alpha-beta-depleted transplantation in children. V lost 8 bases to trimming and J lost 0 bases, with 24 bases between them. Germline CDR1 and CDR2: MDHEN and SYDVKM. This CDR3 comprises 18 residues. During its preparation, the TCRbeta library received unique molecular identifiers. TCRdb passed the PCR reads through MiXCR, listing each CDR3 protein once. The top ten clones hold around 5.6% of a sample with 490,000 or so distinct CDR3 sequences, roughly an eighth of them seen once. The sample in question was PBMCs from the stem cell graft donor, obtained from the stem cell graft. The sequence was obtained from a human donor who donated a stem cell graft to a child with combined immunodeficiency. The chain couples TRBV28 to TRBJ2-3; a possible D gene is TRBD1 (6 bases). The CDR3 region has the DNA TGTGCCAGCCCCCCCTTACCGGGAACAGGGACGAGCACAGATACGCAGTATTTT. Translation gives CASPPLPGTGTSTDTQYF. The whole variable domain, remainder taken from reference TRBV28 and TRBJ2-3, is DVKVTQSSRYLVKRTGEKVFLECVQDMDHENMFWYRQDPGLGLRLIYFSYDVKMKEKGDIPEGYSVSREKKERFSLILESASTNQTSMYLCASPPLPGTGTSTDTQYFGPGTRLTVL.